This TCR beta chain comes out of a study of vaccination and CD4 T cells after COVID-19. In the study overall: Stimulation of cells relied on overlapping spike peptides derived from SARS-CoV-2, HCoV-NL63, HCoV-OC43 and HCoV-229E.

This clonotype was counted between two and nine times. Its antigen is not identified. Sequenced with the Oncomine TCR Beta short-read assay was DNA taken from cultured CD4+ T cells. TCRdb recomputed calls from the PCR reads with MiXCR, one row per CDR3 protein. Of some 20,000 distinct CDR3 sequences listed, around 50% are singletons. The sample's treatment: approximately 10-day PBMC culture with coronavirus spike peptide pools or control peptides (ViraFEST assay). Trimming took 6 bases from V and 1 from J, leaving 12 bases between them. CDR3 size: 14 residues. The specimen was CD4+ T cells from blood, cultured in vitro. This TCR derives from a human donor who had recovered from COVID-19. J is TRBJ1-1 and V is TRBV12-3 or TRBV12-4, with D tentatively TRBD1 (5 bases). The CDR3 coding sequence is TGTGCCAGCAGAACCGGGACGGGGAACACTGAAGCTTTCTTT. Translated, it gives CASRTGTGNTEAFF.